The 20 T cell receptor beta chains presented below share a single source sample, sequenced in a study of breast tumors, draining lymph nodes, adjacent tissues. TCRdb reprocessed the multiplex PCR reads via MiXCR and lists one record per CDR3 protein. Of approximately 19,000 distinct CDR3 sequences listed, roughly 50% are singletons. The specimen was breast tumor tissue. These receptors were collected from a female donor with breast cancer. Some clones in this sample may be carry-over from other donors' samples.

This clonotype was seen many times. The gene calls are TRBV4-1 and TRBJ2-6, with D perhaps given as TRBD1 or TRBD2 (5 bases each). CDR3 size: 12 residues. The V gene lost 1 base and the J gene lost 13 bases, with 8 bases spanning the gap. From germline, CDR1 is MGHRA and CDR2 YSYEKL. This CDR3 is CASSQGGDVLTF. DNA for the CDR3: TGCGCCAGCAGCCAAGGAGGGGATGTCCTGACTTTC.

This clonotype was observed at least ten times. In DNA, the CDR3 is TGTGCCAGCACCCCCGCTAGTCGGACCGGGGAGCTGTTTTTT. This codes for CASTPASRTGELFF. The chain links TRBV12-3 or TRBV12-4 to TRBJ2-2, with no clear D. CDR3 length equals 14 residues. Trimming cost V 7 bases and J 5 bases, with 14 bases left between them.

The chain combines TRBV20-1 with TRBJ1-5, with 8 bases identical to TRBD1. J was trimmed by 6 bases and V by 3 bases; bases with no gene match: 4. Germline CDR1 is DFQATT and CDR2 is SNEGSKA (reference sequence). The CDR3 contains 13 residues. Written as DNA, the CDR3 is TGCAGTGCTAGCGACAGGGGAAGTCAGCCCCAGCATTTT. As protein: CSASDRGSQPQHF.

On this clonotype: A much larger clonotype is one base distant, so this may be a read error. The gene calls are TRBV27 and TRBJ1-4; 10 bases map to TRBD1. CDR1 and CDR2 from the germline V gene are MNHEY and SMNVEV (reference sequence). The CDR3 extends over 14 amino acids. DNA for the CDR3: TGTGCCAGCGGGGGACAGGGGTTGGGTGAAAAACTGCTTTTT. The encoded protein is CASGGQGLGEKLLF. Together with reference TRBV27 and TRBJ1-4, the CDR3 gives the full variable domain: EAQVTQNPRYLITVTGKKLTVTCSQNMNHEYMSWYRQDPGLGLRQIYYSMNVEVTDKGDVPEGYKVSRKEKRNFPLILESPSPNQTSLYFCASGGQGLGEKLLFGSGTQLSVL.

This clonotype was detected many times. This may come from a read error, since a much larger clone is one base off. The J gene is TRBJ2-7, the V gene TRBV11-2; D is perhaps TRBD1 (6 bases). V lost 5 bases and J 6 bases, leaving 14 bases between the germline ends. The CDR3 covers 13 residues. Germline V gene data show CDR1 as SGHAT and CDR2 as FQNNGV. This CDR3 is CASSRDRPPEQYF. The CDR3 nucleotides read TGTGCCAGCAGCCGCGACAGGCCACCCGAGCAGTACTTC.

The chain joins TRBV7-8 to TRBJ2-4; D might be TRBD2 (6 bases). This CDR3 has 16 amino acids. Germline V gene lookup returns CDR1 SGHVS and CDR2 FQNEAQ. V shed 3 bases and J shed 5 bases, with 17 bases lying between them. CDR3 loop: CASSFTLAGLENIQYF. The DNA for the CDR3 is TGTGCCAGCAGCTTTACGCTCGCGGGACTTGAAAACATTCAGTACTTC.

This chain links TRBV6-4 with TRBJ2-2; TRBD2 matches at 10 bases. With 3 bases clipped from V and 4 bases from J, the junction kept 5 bases outside the gene matches. CDR1 and CDR2 (germline): MRHNA, SNTAGT. This CDR3 comprises 16 residues. The CDR3 sequence: CASSETSGKGTGELFF. Here the CDR3 DNA reads TGTGCCAGCAGTGAAACTAGCGGGAAGGGCACCGGGGAGCTGTTTTTT.

This clonotype is labeled medium-sized. The chain is built from TRBV4-1 and TRBJ2-2; maybe TRBD2 (6 bases). Germline V gene lookup returns CDR1 MGHRA and CDR2 YSYEKL. V was clipped by 5 bases and J by 6 bases, with 10 bases between them. The length of the CDR3 is 13 residues. CDR3 nucleotide sequence: TGCGCCAGCAGCGGCACGGGGGCCGGGGAGCTGTTTTTT. Translated, it gives CASSGTGAGELFF.

In its sample, this clonotype is large. The J gene is TRBJ2-2, the V gene TRBV5-1; D ambiguous. CDR1 is SGHRS, CDR2 YFSETQ, per germline. The CDR3 sequence is 14 residues long. Trimming left V 2 bases short and J 0 bases short, with 5 bases between. Here the CDR3 reads CASSFTANTGELFF. CDR3 coding DNA: TGCGCCAGCAGCTTCACAGCGAACACCGGGGAGCTGTTTTTT.

This clonotype has at least ten counts. The chain is built from TRBV2 and TRBJ1-1; TRBD1 agrees at 9 bases. The CDR3 has 14 amino acids. The germline V gene has CDR1 SNHLY and CDR2 FYNNEI. After removal of 7 bases from V and 4 bases from J, the junction contained 7 bases not matched to a gene. The CDR3 loop is CASTPGTGSTEAFF. CDR3 sequence (DNA): TGTGCCAGCACCCCCGGGACAGGGAGCACTGAAGCTTTCTTT.

This chain joins TRBV24-1 and TRBJ2-5, with D possibly being TRBD2 (5 bases). Germline CDR1 KGHDR, CDR2 SFDVKD. The CDR3 totals 14 residues. Trimming left V 1 base short and J 5 bases short, with 10 bases between. The CDR3 DNA reads as TGTGCCACCAGTGATTTTCAGGAGGTGGAGACCCAGTACTTC. Its protein is CATSDFQEVETQYF.

The rearrangement uses TRBV20-1 and TRBJ2-7; TRBD1 agrees at 7 bases. This CDR3 has 13 residues. Germline V CDR1 and CDR2: DFQATT, SNEGSKA (reference sequence). The junction had 10 bases not matched to a gene; V was cut back by 6 bases and J by 5 bases. CDR3 DNA: TGCAGTGCCCAGATATTACAGGGGAACGAGCAGTACTTC. Its translation: CSAQILQGNEQYF.

The chain has TRBV12-3 or TRBV12-4 and TRBJ1-6; D call uncertain. V lost 7 bases to trimming and J lost 0 bases, with 10 bases between them. The CDR3 contains 15 residues. The CDR3 bases are TGTGCCAGCACCGTGGGGAGCTCCTATAATTCACCCCTCCACTTT. Translating it yields CASTVGSSYNSPLHF.

The chain links TRBV20-1 to TRBJ1-6; D is ambiguous. Germline CDR1 and CDR2: DFQATT and SNEGSKA (reference sequence). CDR3 length: 14 amino acids. Trimming took off 2 bases at V and 3 bases at J, with 8 bases between the two ends. In DNA form, the CDR3 reads TGCAGTGCTAGAACAGAAAGCTATAATTCACCCCTCCACTTT. This sequence encodes CSARTESYNSPLHF.

The table lists this clonotype with many counts. V usage is TRBV9 and J usage is TRBJ1-1; D might be TRBD1 (6 bases). Trimming pared 4 bases from V and 4 bases from J, leaving 14 bases between. Germline V gene data show CDR1 as SGDLS and CDR2 as YYNGEE. The CDR3 consists of 14 residues. CDR3 in DNA: TGTGCCAGCAGCATCACAGGGTCGGCCACTGAAGCTTTCTTT. This sequence encodes CASSITGSATEAFF.

For this clonotype: Compared with germline, one end of the junction differs, possibly owing to a read error. The chain couples TRBV3-1 to TRBJ2-1; D is unclear. The CDR3 contains 16 residues. The germline gives CDR1 LGHDT, CDR2 YNNKEL (reference sequence). CDR3 sequence: CAGSQVLTGVSTEQFF. DNA of the CDR3: TGCGCCGGCAGCCAAGTACTTACTGGTGTGTCCACTGAGCAGTTCTTC.

This clonotype was seen a single time. The gene calls are TRBV20-1 and TRBJ2-2; unclear D gene. Germline V gene lookup returns CDR1 DFQATT and CDR2 SNEGSKA (reference sequence). The ends were cut back, 0 bases at V and 8 bases at J, with 7 bases in the middle. The CDR3 consists of 12 residues. The DNA for the CDR3 is TGCAGTGCTAGAGAGCTCACAGGGGAGCTGTTTTTT. Translated, it gives CSARELTGELFF.

In this sample, this clonotype turned up many times. The chain carries TRBV6-1 and TRBJ2-3; a possible D gene is TRBD2 (6 bases). The CDR3 runs to 16 residues. Trimming stripped 3 bases from V and 4 bases from J, with 17 bases between. CDR1 is MNHNS and CDR2 is SASEGT in the germline V gene. The DNA for the CDR3 is TGTGCCAGCAGTGAGTCTTCGGGATCGGGGGCAGATACGCAGTATTTT. As protein: CASSESSGSGADTQYF.

At least ten counts were recorded for this clonotype. This clone may be a read error of a much larger clone one base away. The V gene is TRBV5-8, the J gene TRBJ2-2; possible D gene TRBD1, 6 bases. Trimming stripped 5 bases from V and 6 bases from J, with 11 bases between. Germline V CDR1 and CDR2: SGHTS, YDEGEE. This CDR3 has 13 residues. The CDR3 nucleotides read TGTGCCAGCAGTCAACAGGGCGCCGGGGAGCTGTTTTTT. This sequence encodes CASSQQGAGELFF. Looking up the rest from reference TRBV5-8 and TRBJ2-2 gives the full variable domain: EAGVTQSPTHLIKTRGQQATLRCSPISGHTSVYWYQQALGLGLQFLLWYDEGEERNRGNFPPRFSGRQFPNYSSELNVNALELEDSALYLCASSQQGAGELFFGEGSRLTVL.

The count of this clonotype is one. The chain carries TRBV7-3 and TRBJ2-1; perhaps D is TRBD1 or TRBD2 (6 bases each). The V and J ends lost 5 bases and 6 bases respectively, with 11 bases between them. This CDR3 spans 13 amino acids. The V gene's germline CDR1 is SGHTA and CDR2 FQGTGA. The CDR3 DNA reads as TGTGCCAGCAGCAGCTGGGGGGCCAATGAGCAGTTCTTC. It yields the protein CASSSWGANEQFF.